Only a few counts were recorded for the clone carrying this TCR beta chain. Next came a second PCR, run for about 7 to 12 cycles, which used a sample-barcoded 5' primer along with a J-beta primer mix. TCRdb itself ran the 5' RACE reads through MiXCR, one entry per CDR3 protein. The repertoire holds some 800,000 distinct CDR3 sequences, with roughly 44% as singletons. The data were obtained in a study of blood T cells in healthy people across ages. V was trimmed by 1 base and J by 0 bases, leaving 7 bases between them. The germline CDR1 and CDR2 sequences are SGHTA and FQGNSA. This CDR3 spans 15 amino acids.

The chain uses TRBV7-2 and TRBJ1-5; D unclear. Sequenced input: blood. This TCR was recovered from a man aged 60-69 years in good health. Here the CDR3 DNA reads TGTGCCAGCAGCTTAGAGGCAGATAGCAATCAGCCCCAGCATTTT. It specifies CASSLEADSNQPQHF.